What follows are 26 T cell receptor beta chains derived from one specimen sequenced in a study of cytomegalovirus exposure and HLA in healthy donors. Use of 60 Vbeta and 13 Jbeta primers characterized the PCR. Sequencing was performed with immunoSEQ multiplex PCR; in TCRdb, only in-frame clones are kept and a portion is missing. The data contain 170,000 or so clones, around 79% of them seen just once; the ten biggest clones take up 3.1%. The sequenced material came from PBMCs. The receptors originated from a woman in her forties in good health and CMV-seronegative.

V is TRBV9 and J is TRBJ2-7; D uncertain. V was trimmed by 0 bases and J by 0 bases, leaving 13 bases between them. Germline V gene sequence: CDR1 SGDLS, CDR2 YYNGEE. This CDR3 is 16 amino acids long. The CDR3 region has the DNA TGTGCCAGCAGCGTAGGACCGGGTTCAAGCTCCTACGAGCAGTACTTC. Protein product: CASSVGPGSSSYEQYF.

The CDR3 DNA reads as TGTGCCAGCAGCTGGGGACTAGCGGTCCTAGCCAAAAACATTCAGTACTTC. Translating gives CASSWGLAVLAKNIQYF. This rearrangement joins TRBV5-8 to TRBJ2-4; TRBD2 matches at 11 bases. The CDR3 spans 17 residues. Germline values: CDR1 SGHTS, CDR2 YDEGEE. V was clipped by 3 bases and J by 0 bases; unmatched bases: 5. The entire variable domain, with the rest obtained from reference TRBV5-8 and TRBJ2-4, is as follows: EAGVTQSPTHLIKTRGQQATLRCSPISGHTSVYWYQQALGLGLQFLLWYDEGEERNRGNFPPRFSGRQFPNYSSELNVNALELEDSALYLCASSWGLAVLAKNIQYFGAGTRLSVL.

This clone was recorded a few times. The chain uses TRBV12-5 and TRBJ2-3, with 9 bases that match TRBD1. CDR3 size: 13 residues. Germline V gene lookup returns CDR1 LGHNT and CDR2 FRNRAP. Trimming removed 6 bases from V and 6 bases from J; junction bases left unmatched: 4. The CDR3 sequence is CASGPGTGDTQYF. The CDR3 DNA sequence: TGTGCTAGTGGCCCCGGGACAGGGGATACGCAGTATTTT.

This CDR3 is CASSLGQAASGNTIYF. In nucleotides, the CDR3 is TGTGCCAGCAGCCTAGGACAGGCCGCCTCTGGAAACACCATATATTTT. The chain combines TRBV5-8 with TRBJ1-3; 7 positions match TRBD1. The CDR3 contains 16 residues. V was clipped by 4 bases and J by 0 bases; unmatched bases: 7. Looked up from germline, CDR1 is SGHTS and CDR2 is YDEGEE.

The genes are TRBV2 and TRBJ1-2, with D tentatively TRBD1 (6 bases). Trimming removed 6 bases from V and 3 bases from J, with 14 bases in between. This CDR3 has 14 amino acids. Germline V CDR1 and CDR2: SNHLY, FYNNEI. Here the CDR3 reads CASSPLRGDYGYTF. The CDR3 DNA is TGTGCCAGCAGCCCCCTCAGGGGTGACTATGGCTACACCTTC.

The chain joins TRBV6-1 to TRBJ1-5; D gene ambiguous. Germline V CDR1 and CDR2: MNHNS, SASEGT. The germline V and J ends were trimmed by 5 bases and 0 bases, with 5 bases remaining between them. The CDR3 has 13 residues. The CDR3 region has the DNA TGTGCCAGCAGTTCTTATAGCAATCAGCCCCAGCATTTT. It encodes CASSSYSNQPQHF.

V gene TRBV5-1 combines with J gene TRBJ2-5; 12 nucleotides agree with TRBD2. The germline CDR1 and CDR2 sequences are SGHRS and YFSETQ. J lost 7 bases, V lost 3 bases, and 10 bases had no gene match. The CDR3 totals 16 residues. The CDR3 DNA is TGCGCCAGCAGCTATTCGACTAGCGGGGGCGGTGGGACCCAGTACTTC. Protein product: CASSYSTSGGGGTQYF.

This clone was recorded a few times. The rearrangement uses TRBV28 and TRBJ2-3, with TRBD2 matching 11 bases. The CDR3 runs 15 residues. Looked up from germline, CDR1 is MDHEN and CDR2 is SYDVKM. J lost 2 bases, V lost 6 bases, and 4 bases had no gene match. The CDR3 region has the DNA TGTGCCAGCAGACGGACTAGCGGGCACACAGATACGCAGTATTTT. Protein sequence: CASRRTSGHTDTQYF. The entire variable domain, with the rest obtained from reference TRBV28 and TRBJ2-3, is as follows: DVKVTQSSRYLVKRTGEKVFLECVQDMDHENMFWYRQDPGLGLRLIYFSYDVKMKEKGDIPEGYSVSREKKERFSLILESASTNQTSMYLCASRRTSGHTDTQYFGPGTRLTVL.

J is TRBJ2-3 and V is TRBV15; D remains unclear. V was trimmed by 0 bases and J by 9 bases, leaving 10 bases between them. Looked up from germline, CDR1 is LNHNV and CDR2 is YYDKDF (reference sequence). CDR3 length: 13 amino acids. As DNA, the CDR3 is TGTGCCACCAGCAGAGATGGCGACGGGACGCAGTATTTT. Protein product: CATSRDGDGTQYF.

The chain has TRBV6-5 and TRBJ2-7; TRBD1 matches 7 bases. V trimming: 2 bases; J trimming: 0 bases; junction bases outside the gene matches: 7. The CDR3 has 16 residues. From germline, CDR1 is MNHEY and CDR2 SVGAGI. CDR3 coding DNA: TGTGCCAGCAGTTACGGGATGACAGGGTCCTCCTACGAGCAGTACTTC. Protein sequence: CASSYGMTGSSYEQYF.

The V and J genes are TRBV10-3 and TRBJ1-2; 9 bases match TRBD1. The germline gives CDR1 ENHRY, CDR2 SYGVKD. V gave up 6 bases and J gave up 8 bases; unmatched junction bases: 7. The CDR3 spans 13 residues. The CDR3 protein is CAISGQGREGYTF. The CDR3 DNA follows: TGTGCCATCAGCGGACAGGGGAGGGAGGGCTACACCTTC.

This clone was seen only a few times. The CDR3 loop is CASSLTETNTGELFF. CDR3 bases: TGTGCCAGCAGCTTGACGGAGACGAACACCGGGGAGCTGTTTTTT. The chain employs TRBV7-2 and TRBJ2-2; D remains ambiguous. The germline CDR1 and CDR2 sequences are SGHTA and FQGNSA. The ends were cut back, 3 bases at V and 0 bases at J, with 8 bases in the middle. The CDR3 covers 15 residues. Filled out from reference TRBV7-2 and TRBJ2-2, the complete variable domain reads GAGVSQSPSNKVTEKGKDVELRCDPISGHTALYWYRQSLGQGLEFLIYFQGNSAPDKSGLPSDRFSAERTGGSVSTLTIQRTQQEDSAVYLCASSLTETNTGELFFGEGSRLTVL.

The chain has TRBV6-1 and TRBJ1-2, with TRBD1 matching over 12 bases. Germline loops: CDR1 MNHNS, CDR2 SASEGT. This CDR3 comprises 15 residues. The ends lost 2 bases at V and 7 bases at J; junction bases unmatched: 5. CDR3 nucleotides: TGTGCCAGCAGTGAACCCGGGACAGGGGGCTCTGGCTACACCTTC. Its translation: CASSEPGTGGSGYTF.

CDR3 sequence: CASSQEGGGAFFGEETQYF. The CDR3 coding sequence is TGTGCCAGCAGCCAAGAAGGCGGGGGGGCGTTTTTCGGGGAGGAGACCCAGTACTTC. The rearrangement uses TRBV14 and TRBJ2-5; 9 bases fit TRBD2. Per the germline V gene, CDR1 is SGHDN and CDR2 is FVKESK. Losses at the gene ends were 0 bases for V and 5 bases for J; bases not matched to a gene: 16. The CDR3 spans 19 residues. The full variable domain, in which reference TRBV14 and TRBJ2-5 provide the parts outside the CDR3, is EAGVTQFPSHSVIEKGQTVTLRCDPISGHDNLYWYRRVMGKEIKFLLHFVKESKQDESGMPNNRFLAERTGGTYSTLKVQPAELEDSGVYFCASSQEGGGAFFGEETQYFGPGTRLLVL.

The chain joins TRBV4-1 to TRBJ2-4; 10 bases match TRBD1. Germline CDR1 and CDR2: MGHRA and YSYEKL. With 1 base clipped from V and 0 bases from J, the junction kept 6 bases outside the gene matches. The CDR3 loop spans 18 amino acids. This CDR3 is CASSQGDRGVLAKNIQYF. The CDR3 bases are TGCGCCAGCAGCCAAGGGGACAGGGGAGTTCTAGCCAAAAACATTCAGTACTTC.

The gene calls are TRBV11-2 and TRBJ2-1, with TRBD2 matching 8 bases. The V gene's germline CDR1 is SGHAT and CDR2 FQNNGV. The V segment lost 4 bases and the J segment 4 bases; nucleotides outside the gene matches: 12. CDR3 size: 17 residues. CDR3 protein: CASSSAQRAGVYNEQFF. The CDR3, as DNA: TGTGCCAGCAGCTCCGCCCAGAGAGCGGGGGTTTACAATGAGCAGTTCTTC. The whole variable domain, remainder taken from reference TRBV11-2 and TRBJ2-1, is EAGVAQSPRYKIIEKRQSVAFWCNPISGHATLYWYQQILGQGPKLLIQFQNNGVVDDSQLPKDRFSAERLKGVDSTLKIQPAKLEDSAVYLCASSSAQRAGVYNEQFFGPGTRLTVL.

The genes are TRBV2 and TRBJ1-2, with TRBD1 as a possible D gene (6 bases). The CDR3 sequence is 13 residues long. Trimming took 4 bases from V and 2 from J, leaving 8 bases between them. From germline, CDR1 is SNHLY and CDR2 FYNNEI. The CDR3 loop reads CASSVRGNYGYTF. The CDR3, as DNA: TGTGCCAGCAGTGTGAGGGGGAACTATGGCTACACCTTC. Supplemented by reference TRBV2 and TRBJ1-2, the full variable domain reads EPEVTQTPSHQVTQMGQEVILRCVPISNHLYFYWYRQILGQKVEFLVSFYNNEISEKSEIFDDQFSVERPDGSNFTLKIRSTKLEDSAMYFCASSVRGNYGYTFGSGTRLTVV.

The gene calls are TRBV2 and TRBJ1-1; D perhaps matches TRBD1 (5 bases). The germline V gene encodes CDR1 SNHLY and CDR2 FYNNEI. The CDR3 has 14 amino acids. With 4 bases removed from V and 1 base from J, the gap between germline ends came to 10 bases. The CDR3 DNA reads TGTGCCAGCAGTGGGTACGGGGGGAACACTGAAGCTTTCTTT. Its protein is CASSGYGGNTEAFF.

The chain combines TRBV28 with TRBJ1-5; D is ambiguous. The CDR3 runs to 14 residues. V dropped 6 bases and J dropped 4 bases, with 13 bases sitting between them. The germline V gene encodes CDR1 MDHEN and CDR2 SYDVKM. For the CDR3, the DNA is TGTGCCAGCAGCCTAGACGGCCGAAATCAGCCCCAGCATTTT. It specifies CASSLDGRNQPQHF.

This sequence joins TRBV5-1 and TRBJ2-2; 14 nucleotides align to TRBD2. From germline, CDR1 is SGHRS and CDR2 YFSETQ. This CDR3 is 16 amino acids long. V was pared by 4 bases and J by 9 bases, with 8 bases of the junction left unmatched. The CDR3 spells CASSGGLAGAIRELFF. CDR3 coding DNA: TGCGCCAGCAGCGGGGGACTAGCGGGGGCCATCAGGGAGCTGTTTTTT.

V gene TRBV28 combines with J gene TRBJ1-3; the D is unclear. The germline gives CDR1 MDHEN, CDR2 SYDVKM. The CDR3 sequence is 11 residues long. V shed 8 bases and J shed 1 base, with 3 bases lying between them. DNA of the CDR3: TGTGCCAGCGCGTCTGGAAACACCATATATTTT. Amino acids: CASASGNTIYF.

This chain joins TRBV7-2 and TRBJ2-7; the match to TRBD1 covers 7 bases. The CDR3 has 14 residues. Trimming took 1 base from V and 3 from J; bases not matched to a gene: 3. Per germline, CDR1 SGHTA and CDR2 FQGNSA. Written as DNA, the CDR3 is TGTGCCAGCAGCTTAGGGTACAGGGGCTACGAGCAGTACTTC. Translated, it gives CASSLGYRGYEQYF.

The rearrangement uses TRBV28 and TRBJ1-1; TRBD1 is a possible D gene (5 bases). CDR1 MDHEN and CDR2 SYDVKM come from the germline V gene. The CDR3 runs 18 residues. The V end was cut by 4 bases, the J end by 6 bases, with 27 bases between. For the CDR3, the DNA is TGTGCCAGCAGTTCCCCCCGGGGGAAGGGAGGCGTTGGCGCTGAAGCTTTCTTT. It is translated as CASSSPRGKGGVGAEAFF.

V is TRBV29-1 and J is TRBJ2-7; TRBD1 aligns across 9 bases. V was clipped by 4 bases and J by 5 bases; unmatched bases: 6. Germline V CDR1 and CDR2: SQVTM, ANQGSEA. CDR3 length equals 13 residues. In nucleotides, the CDR3 is TGCAGCGTTGGGGGACAGGGAGTACACGAGCAGTACTTC. This translates into CSVGGQGVHEQYF.

The rearrangement uses TRBV5-1 and TRBJ2-3, with D maybe TRBD2 (6 bases). Germline V gene lookup returns CDR1 SGHRS and CDR2 YFSETQ. V was cut by 0 bases and J by 0 bases, with 11 bases left in between. This CDR3 is built from 16 residues. The chain's CDR3 is CASSLGSAGSTDTQYF. The CDR3 bases are TGCGCCAGCAGCTTGGGATCCGCGGGGAGCACAGATACGCAGTATTTT.

The chain combines TRBV4-1 with TRBJ1-5; no definite D call. V was cut by 3 bases and J by 7 bases, with 13 bases left in between. The CDR3 extends over 14 amino acids. Germline CDR1 and CDR2: MGHRA and YSYEKL. The CDR3 DNA is TGCGCCAGCAGCCAGTCGGGTCTCCGGCAGCCCCAGCATTTT. Amino acids: CASSQSGLRQPQHF.